Below, 16 T cell receptor beta chains from the same sample are listed, as sequenced in a study of blood T cell repertoires in COVID-19. Sequencing was performed with immunoSEQ multiplex PCR; in TCRdb, only in-frame clones are kept and a portion is missing. The sample lists roughly 83,000 clones; roughly 86% were seen once. Sequences were obtained from peripheral blood. These receptors all come from a man between 45 and 60 years old with active COVID-19.

The rearrangement links TRBV19 to TRBJ2-1; 7 nucleotides align to TRBD1. Germline V gene data show CDR1 as LNHDA and CDR2 as SQIVND (reference sequence). The CDR3 covers 12 residues. The ends lost 5 bases at V and 11 bases at J; junction bases unmatched: 6. The CDR3 DNA sequence: TGTGCCAGTAGTCCATTGACAGGGCAGCAGTTCTTC. This translates into CASSPLTGQQFF.

This clone appeared a few times. The chain employs TRBV5-4 and TRBJ1-3; D perhaps matches TRBD1 (5 bases). Trimming removed 4 bases at V and 0 bases at J, with 20 bases between. The CDR3 runs 18 residues. CDR1 and CDR2 from the germline V gene are SGHNT and YYREEE (reference sequence). The CDR3 here is CASSPGDPDKRSGNTIYF. DNA of the CDR3: TGTGCCAGCAGCCCGGGGGACCCGGACAAACGCTCTGGAAACACCATATATTTT. Complete variable domain (other parts from reference TRBV5-4 and TRBJ1-3): ETGVTQSPTHLIKTRGQQVTLRCSSQSGHNTVSWYQQALGQGPQFIFQYYREEENGRGNFPPRFSGLQFPNYSSELNVNALELDDSALYLCASSPGDPDKRSGNTIYFGEGSWLTVV.

The chain uses TRBV6-7 and TRBJ1-4, with 7 bases fitting TRBD1. TRBV6-7 is labeled an ORF, and its function is uncertain. The length of the CDR3 is 13 residues. The ends lost 5 bases at V and 8 bases at J; junction bases unmatched: 5. CDR3 region: CASSKHRGEKLFF. The DNA for the CDR3 is TGTGCCAGCAGTAAACACAGGGGCGAAAAACTGTTTTTT.

The V gene is TRBV9, the J gene TRBJ1-2; D is perhaps TRBD1 (5 bases). Trimming took off 0 bases at V and 8 bases at J, with 11 bases between the two ends. The CDR3 is made up of 13 amino acids. Germline assignment: CDR1 SGDLS and CDR2 YYNGEE. DNA for the CDR3: TGTGCCAGCAGCGTAGTCGACAGCCACGGCTACACCTTC. Protein sequence: CASSVVDSHGYTF. Together with reference TRBV9 and TRBJ1-2, the CDR3 gives the full variable domain: DSGVTQTPKHLITATGQRVTLRCSPRSGDLSVYWYQQSLDQGLQFLIQYYNGEERAKGNILERFSAQQFPDLHSELNLSSLELGDSALYFCASSVVDSHGYTFGSGTRLTVV.

The chain recombines TRBV19 with TRBJ1-1; D remains ambiguous. This CDR3 contains 11 residues. Trimming pared 6 bases from V and 5 bases from J, leaving 7 bases between. The V gene's germline CDR1 is LNHDA and CDR2 SQIVND (reference sequence). The DNA for the CDR3 is TGTGCCAGTAGGGAGAAGACTGAAGCTTTCTTT. Its protein is CASREKTEAFF. The whole variable domain, filled in from reference TRBV19 and TRBJ1-1, reads DGGITQSPKYLFRKEGQNVTLSCEQNLNHDAMYWYRQDPGQGLRLIYYSQIVNDFQKGDIAEGYSVSREKKESFPLTVTSAQKNPTAFYLCASREKTEAFFGQGTRLTVV.

This clone is labeled medium-sized. This chain joins TRBV9 and TRBJ2-5; TRBD2 might be the D (5 bases). This CDR3 has 15 residues. Germline V gives CDR1 SGDLS, CDR2 YYNGEE. Between the trimmed V and J ends, which lost 5 bases and 2 bases, there was a span of 16 bases. The CDR3 spells CASSRGSWLQETQYF. The CDR3 DNA reads TGTGCCAGCAGTAGAGGGAGTTGGTTACAAGAGACCCAGTACTTC.

The chain has TRBV4-1 and TRBJ1-6; maybe TRBD1 (5 bases). The length of the CDR3 is 17 residues. Germline V gives CDR1 MGHRA, CDR2 YSYEKL. Trimming removed 2 bases at V and 7 bases at J, with 18 bases between. CDR3 amino acids: CASSQPRAGLGNSPLHF. For the CDR3, the DNA is TGCGCCAGCAGCCAACCCCGCGCGGGGCTCGGGAATTCACCCCTCCACTTT.

The chain couples TRBV4-1 to TRBJ2-1; no clear D gene. From germline, CDR1 is MGHRA and CDR2 YSYEKL. V lost 0 bases, J lost 13 bases, and 10 bases lay in between. The CDR3 loop spans 12 amino acids. Here the CDR3 DNA reads TGCGCCAGCAGCCAAGAAACCGAGACTCAGTTCTTC. Residues: CASSQETETQFF.

This chain connects TRBV19 to TRBJ2-1; 8 nucleotides agree with TRBD2. The CDR3 runs 17 residues. V lost 4 bases to trimming and J lost 5 bases; unmatched junction nucleotides: 13. Looked up from germline, CDR1 is LNHDA and CDR2 is SQIVND (reference sequence). CDR3 in DNA: TGTGCCAGTAGTACTAGGGATGGCGGGAGGCCCGACAATGAGCAGTTCTTC. Amino acid sequence: CASSTRDGGRPDNEQFF.

CDR3 nucleotide sequence: TGTGCCAGCAGCCTAGGGGATTCACCCCTCCACTTT. Protein sequence: CASSLGDSPLHF. The chain has TRBV2 and TRBJ1-6, with TRBD1 as a possible D gene (5 bases). V lost 6 bases and J 8 bases, leaving 8 bases between the germline ends. CDR3 length: 12 residues. Germline V lookup: CDR1 SNHLY, CDR2 FYNNEI.

The chain combines TRBV28 with TRBJ1-4; TRBD1 is a possible D gene (6 bases). The CDR3 is made up of 15 amino acids. The ends were cut back, 8 bases at V and 5 bases at J, with 18 bases in the middle. Germline loops: CDR1 MDHEN, CDR2 SYDVKM. The CDR3 DNA follows: TGTGCCAGCGTCCCTTCAAGGGGGTCAAATGAAAAACTGTTTTTT. Its translation is CASVPSRGSNEKLFF. The variable domain in full, completed from reference TRBV28 and TRBJ1-4, reads DVKVTQSSRYLVKRTGEKVFLECVQDMDHENMFWYRQDPGLGLRLIYFSYDVKMKEKGDIPEGYSVSREKKERFSLILESASTNQTSMYLCASVPSRGSNEKLFFGSGTQLSVL.

This chain joins TRBV27 and TRBJ2-1, with 9 positions matching TRBD1. Germline CDR1 reads MNHEY; CDR2 reads SMNVEV (reference sequence). The V and J ends lost 8 bases and 5 bases, in that order; junction bases with no gene match: 7. There are 14 residues in the CDR3. CDR3 sequence (DNA): TGTGCCAGCTCGGACAGGGGACCCGACAATGAGCAGTTCTTC. It yields the protein CASSDRGPDNEQFF.

V and J are TRBV5-1 and TRBJ2-7; 7 nucleotides match TRBD1. CDR1 is SGHRS and CDR2 is YFSETQ in the germline V gene. This CDR3 is 16 amino acids long. Unmatched junction bases numbered 7, after V lost 0 bases and J lost 1 base. This CDR3 reads CASSLEGAGVSYEQYF. CDR3 DNA sequence: TGCGCCAGCAGCTTGGAGGGGGCTGGGGTATCCTACGAGCAGTACTTC.

The rearrangement uses TRBV6-2 or TRBV6-3 and TRBJ1-1; 10 bases are shared with TRBD1. Trimming took 4 bases from V and 5 from J; bases not matched to a gene: 10. The V gene's germline CDR1 is MNHEY and CDR2 SVGEGT. There are 16 residues in the CDR3. CDR3 in amino acids: CASSFGTGDLGTEAFF. The CDR3 DNA sequence: TGTGCCAGCAGTTTTGGGACAGGGGACTTAGGTACTGAAGCTTTCTTT.

The chain uses TRBV18 and TRBJ2-7; TRBD1 might be the D (5 bases). This CDR3 spans 14 amino acids. V lost 3 bases and J 2 bases, leaving 11 bases between the germline ends. Germline loops: CDR1 KGHSH, CDR2 LQKENI. The CDR3 coding sequence is TGTGCCAGCTCACCGGGGCAGGGAACCTACGAGCAGTACTTC. Its protein is CASSPGQGTYEQYF.

The CDR3 reads CASSPATGNQPQHF. CDR3 coding DNA: TGTGCCAGCAGCCCAGCGACAGGGAATCAGCCCCAGCATTTT. The chain has TRBV7-2 and TRBJ1-5; 7 bases are a match to TRBD1. V lost 5 bases, J lost 4 bases, and 5 bases stayed unmatched. From germline, CDR1 is SGHTA and CDR2 FQGNSA. This CDR3 contains 14 residues. The full variable domain, rest sourced from reference TRBV7-2 and TRBJ1-5, is GAGVSQSPSNKVTEKGKDVELRCDPISGHTALYWYRQSLGQGLEFLIYFQGNSAPDKSGLPSDRFSAERTGGSVSTLTIQRTQQEDSAVYLCASSPATGNQPQHFGDGTRLSIL.